Listed below are T cell receptor beta chains from one sample, sequenced in a study of CD8 T cells in ankylosing spondylitis. TCRdb itself ran the 5' RACE reads through MiXCR, one entry per CDR3 protein. The repertoire includes about 130,000 distinct CDR3 sequences, about 13% of them detected once, and approximately 3% sits in the top ten. Sample: blood, either unsorted or a sorted T cell fraction (not recorded which). The origin of the receptors is a female donor with ankylosing spondylitis or in good health (not recorded which). Both conserved end residues are part of each CDR3. A D gene is named only where the DNA matches it firmly. Only some rows state a clone size, as once, few, many or a class for expanded clones.

V gene	J gene	clone size	D gene	CDR3 protein	CDR3 DNA
TRBV9	TRBJ2-1	few	TRBD1	CASSDRDSGYNEQFF	TGTGCCAGCAGCGACCGGGACAGTGGCTACAATGAGCAGTTCTTC
TRBV6-2/TRBV6-3	TRBJ1-1	few	NA	CASSYSAGIAFF	TGTGCCAGCAGTTACTCGGCGGGGATAGCTTTCTTT
TRBV20-1	TRBJ1-3	many	NA	CSASGPGNTIYF	TGCAGTGCTAGTGGCCCTGGAAACACCATATATTTT
TRBV4-1	TRBJ1-4	many	NA	CASSHVRVQGGKLFF	TGCGCCAGCAGCCATGTCAGGGTCCAAGGGGGAAAACTGTTTTTT
TRBV18	TRBJ2-7	many	NA	CASSRTSPGDEQYF	TGTGCCAGCTCGCGTACAAGTCCGGGAGATGAGCAGTACTTC
TRBV5-5	TRBJ2-5	NA	NA	CASSFLGPLLETQYF	TGTGCCAGCAGCTTCCTGGGACCCCTTCTGGAGACCCAGTACTTC
TRBV2	TRBJ2-7	few	NA	CASSAQGLDEQYF	TGTGCCAGCAGTGCACAGGGCTTGGACGAGCAGTACTTC
TRBV20-1	TRBJ1-3	many	NA	CSARAVDGGNTIYF	TGCAGTGCTAGAGCCGTCGACGGTGGAAACACCATATATTTT
TRBV12-3/TRBV12-4	TRBJ2-1	NA	NA	CPSRWDKMNEQFF	TGTCCCAGCAGGTGGGACAAAATGAATGAGCAGTTCTTC
TRBV20-1	TRBJ2-7	many	NA	CSAAAPKGGEQYF	TGCAGTGCCGCCGCTCCCAAGGGGGGGGAGCAGTACTTC
TRBV21-1	TRBJ2-2	few	NA	CASSKGGLAGEGGELFF	TGTGCCAGCAGCAAAGGGGGCCTAGCGGGAGAGGGCGGGGAGCTGTTTTTT
TRBV7-9	TRBJ1-2	few	NA	CASSFWGVYGYTF	TGTGCCAGCAGCTTTTGGGGGGTTTATGGCTACACCTTC
TRBV15	TRBJ2-2	few	NA	CATSRDPAGNTGELFF	TGTGCCACCAGCAGAGATCCCGCAGGGAACACCGGGGAGCTGTTTTTT
TRBV7-2	TRBJ2-3	NA	NA	CASSLSGTPGPDTQYF	TGTGCCAGCAGCTTATCGGGGACCCCTGGGCCAGATACGCAGTATTTT
TRBV20-1	TRBJ2-3	NA	NA	CSADQNMDTQYF	TGCAGTGCCGATCAGAACATGGATACGCAGTATTTT
TRBV18	TRBJ2-7	many	NA	CASSPRHDISYEQYF	TGTGCCAGCTCACCTAGGCATGATATATCCTACGAGCAGTACTTC
TRBV5-1	TRBJ2-7	NA	NA	CASSLKGLQDEQYF	TGCGCCAGCAGCTTGAAGGGCCTGCAGGACGAGCAGTACTTC
TRBV24-1	TRBJ2-7	few	NA	CATGRRGSYEQYF	TGTGCCACCGGACGACGTGGGTCCTACGAGCAGTACTTC
TRBV9	TRBJ1-1	NA	TRBD1	CAGSGAPGQGNTEAFF	TGTGCCGGCAGCGGGGCCCCTGGACAGGGAAACACTGAAGCTTTCTTT
TRBV20-1	TRBJ2-5	NA	TRBD2	CSASPWTSGSLLQQETQYF	TGCAGTGCTAGTCCGTGGACTAGCGGGAGTCTTTTACAGCAAGAGACCCAGTACTTC
TRBV20-1	TRBJ2-1	many	TRBD2	CSATLATEQFF	TGCAGTGCAACACTAGCGACTGAGCAGTTCTTC
TRBV20-1	TRBJ2-1	many	NA	CSAIASTRVYEQFF	TGCAGTGCTATTGCGTCGACTAGAGTATATGAGCAGTTCTTC
TRBV10-3	TRBJ2-2	many	NA	CAIRPTGGVTGELFF	TGTGCCATCAGGCCGACAGGAGGGGTCACCGGGGAGCTGTTTTTT
TRBV29-1	TRBJ2-6	NA	NA	CSVVGSGPGANVLTF	TGCAGCGTTGTAGGTAGCGGCCCTGGGGCCAACGTCCTGACTTTC
TRBV7-2	TRBJ2-7	many	NA	CASSLAGKSSYEQYF	TGTGCCAGCAGCTTAGCGGGGAAGAGCTCCTACGAGCAGTACTTC
TRBV3-1	TRBJ2-1	few	TRBD2	CASSQTTFLAGGYNEQFF	TGTGCCAGCAGCCAAACAACTTTTCTAGCGGGAGGTTACAATGAGCAGTTCTTC
TRBV19	TRBJ1-1	NA	NA	CASSIRTGPRRINEAFF	TGTGCCAGTAGTATACGAACAGGGCCCCGCCGAATAAATGAAGCTTTCTTT
TRBV5-1	TRBJ2-1	few	NA	CASCPGGQSYNEQFF	TGCGCCAGCTGCCCTGGGGGCCAGAGCTACAATGAGCAGTTCTTC
TRBV20-1	TRBJ2-7	many	NA	CSAHPAGIHEQYF	TGCAGTGCTCACCCGGCAGGGATCCACGAGCAGTACTTC
TRBV29-1	TRBJ2-7	NA	NA	CSVWPTSYEQYF	TGCAGCGTTTGGCCGACCTCCTACGAGCAGTACTTC
TRBV7-8	TRBJ2-3	few	NA	CASSLSGFADTQYF	TGTGCCAGCAGCTTATCCGGGTTCGCAGATACGCAGTATTTT
TRBV6-1	TRBJ2-1	many	NA	CASSNYNEQFF	TGTGCCAGCAGTAACTACAATGAGCAGTTCTTC
TRBV29-1	TRBJ2-7	many	TRBD1	CSATPRDRAYEQYF	TGCAGCGCCACACCTAGGGACAGAGCCTACGAGCAGTACTTC
TRBV10-3	TRBJ2-7	NA	NA	CAISGGDTYEQYF	TGTGCCATCAGTGGGGGGGACACCTACGAGCAGTACTTC
TRBV11-2	TRBJ2-1	NA	NA	CASSQDHSYNEQFF	TGTGCCAGCAGCCAGGACCACTCCTACAATGAGCAGTTCTTC
TRBV6-1	TRBJ2-1	NA	NA	CASSGIRGSYNEQFF	TGTGCCAGCAGTGGAATAAGGGGCTCCTACAATGAGCAGTTCTTC
TRBV5-1	TRBJ2-6	NA	NA	CASSLESGNRVSLSGANVLTF	TGCGCCAGCAGCTTGGAATCCGGTAACAGGGTTTCATTGTCTGGGGCCAACGTCCTGACTTTC
TRBV7-6	TRBJ2-2	NA	NA	CASSFSQGTNTGELFF	TGTGCCAGCAGCTTCTCCCAGGGGACGAACACCGGGGAGCTGTTTTTT
TRBV27	TRBJ2-5	NA	TRBD2	CASSLSRWGGTETQYF	TGTGCCAGCAGTTTATCCCGGTGGGGGGGTACGGAGACCCAGTACTTC
TRBV12-3/TRBV12-4	TRBJ1-3	many	TRBD1	CASSSTGIGNTIYF	TGTGCCAGCAGTTCGACAGGGATCGGAAACACCATATATTTT
TRBV12-3/TRBV12-4	TRBJ1-1	NA	NA	CASSLALGGTEAFF	TGTGCCAGCAGTTTAGCGCTGGGGGGCACTGAAGCTTTCTTT